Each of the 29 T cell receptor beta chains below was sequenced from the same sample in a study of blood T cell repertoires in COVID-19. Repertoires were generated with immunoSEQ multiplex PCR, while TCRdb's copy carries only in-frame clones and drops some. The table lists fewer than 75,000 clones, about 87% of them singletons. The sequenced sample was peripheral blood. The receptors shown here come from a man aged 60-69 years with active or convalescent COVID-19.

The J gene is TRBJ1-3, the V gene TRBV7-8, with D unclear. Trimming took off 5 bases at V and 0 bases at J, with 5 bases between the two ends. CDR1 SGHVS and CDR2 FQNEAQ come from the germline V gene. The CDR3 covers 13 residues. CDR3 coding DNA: TGTGCCAGCAGCCCATCCTCTGGAAACACCATATATTTT. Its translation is CASSPSSGNTIYF.

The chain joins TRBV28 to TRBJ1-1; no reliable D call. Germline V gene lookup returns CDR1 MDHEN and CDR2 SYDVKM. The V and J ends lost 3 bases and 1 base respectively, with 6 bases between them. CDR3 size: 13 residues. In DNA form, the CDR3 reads TGTGCCAGCAGTTTGCGGCAGAACACTGAAGCTTTCTTT. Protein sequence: CASSLRQNTEAFF.

Written as DNA, the CDR3 is TGTGCCAGCAGCACCCGGACGGACGGGGGGGGCTACACCTTC. Translation: CASSTRTDGGGYTF. This chain uses TRBV9 with TRBJ1-2; D possibly corresponds to TRBD1 (5 bases). The V and J ends lost 4 bases and 8 bases respectively, with 18 bases between them. Germline-derived CDR1 and CDR2 are SGDLS and YYNGEE. The CDR3 has 14 residues.

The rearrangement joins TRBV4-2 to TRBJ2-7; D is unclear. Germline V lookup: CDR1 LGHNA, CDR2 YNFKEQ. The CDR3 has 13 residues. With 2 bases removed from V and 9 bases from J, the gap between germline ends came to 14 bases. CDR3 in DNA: TGTGCCAGCAGCCAATTGGCCCAGGTGGGGCAGTACTTC. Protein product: CASSQLAQVGQYF.

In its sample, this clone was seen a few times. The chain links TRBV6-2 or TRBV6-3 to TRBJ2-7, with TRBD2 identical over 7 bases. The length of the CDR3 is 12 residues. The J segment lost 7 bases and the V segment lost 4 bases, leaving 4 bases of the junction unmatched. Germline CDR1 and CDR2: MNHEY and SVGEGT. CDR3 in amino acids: CASSSYSGEQYF. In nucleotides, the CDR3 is TGTGCCAGCAGTTCATATAGCGGGGAGCAGTACTTC.

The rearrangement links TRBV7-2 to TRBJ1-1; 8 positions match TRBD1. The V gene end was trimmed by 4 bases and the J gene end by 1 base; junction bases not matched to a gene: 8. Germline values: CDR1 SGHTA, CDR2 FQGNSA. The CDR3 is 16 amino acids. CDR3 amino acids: CASSSQPGTGNTEAFF. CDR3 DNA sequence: TGTGCCAGCAGCTCGCAACCCGGGACAGGGAACACTGAAGCTTTCTTT. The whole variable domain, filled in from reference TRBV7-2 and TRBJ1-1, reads GAGVSQSPSNKVTEKGKDVELRCDPISGHTALYWYRQSLGQGLEFLIYFQGNSAPDKSGLPSDRFSAERTGGSVSTLTIQRTQQEDSAVYLCASSSQPGTGNTEAFFGQGTRLTVV.

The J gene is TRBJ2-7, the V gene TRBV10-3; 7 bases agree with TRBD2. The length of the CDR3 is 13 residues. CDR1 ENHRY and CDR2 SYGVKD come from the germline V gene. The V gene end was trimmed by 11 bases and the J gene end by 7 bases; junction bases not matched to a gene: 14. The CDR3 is CASQRDIPGEQYF. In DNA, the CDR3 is TGTGCCTCGCAGCGGGATATCCCGGGGGAGCAGTACTTC.

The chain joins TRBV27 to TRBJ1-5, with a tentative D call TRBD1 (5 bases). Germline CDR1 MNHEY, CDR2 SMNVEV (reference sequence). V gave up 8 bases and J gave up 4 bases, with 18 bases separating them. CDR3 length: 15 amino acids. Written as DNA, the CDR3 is TGTGCCAGCCAAAGTAGGGGCGCGGGGAATCAGCCCCAGCATTTT. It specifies CASQSRGAGNQPQHF.

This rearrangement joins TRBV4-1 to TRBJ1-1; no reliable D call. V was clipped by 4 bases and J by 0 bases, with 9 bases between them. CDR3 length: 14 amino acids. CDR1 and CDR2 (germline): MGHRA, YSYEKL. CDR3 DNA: TGCGCCAGCAGCCGAGGGCGGTTGAACACTGAAGCTTTCTTT. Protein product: CASSRGRLNTEAFF.

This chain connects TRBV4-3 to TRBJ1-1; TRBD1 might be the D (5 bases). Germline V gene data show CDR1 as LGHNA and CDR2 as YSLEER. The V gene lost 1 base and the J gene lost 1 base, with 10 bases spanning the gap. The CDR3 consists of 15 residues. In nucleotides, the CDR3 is TGCGCCAGCAGCCAAGCCCAGGGATGGAACACTGAAGCTTTCTTT. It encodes CASSQAQGWNTEAFF.

CDR3 loop: CASTPGQGSSYGYTF. The CDR3 DNA sequence: TGTGCCAGTACCCCGGGACAGGGGAGCTCCTATGGCTACACCTTC. V and J are TRBV19 and TRBJ1-2, with 10 bases fitting TRBD1. CDR1 is LNHDA, CDR2 SQIVND, per germline (reference sequence). CDR3 size: 15 residues. V gave up 7 bases and J gave up 4 bases; unmatched junction bases: 9. Drawing the rest from reference TRBV19 and TRBJ1-2, the complete variable domain is DGGITQSPKYLFRKEGQNVTLSCEQNLNHDAMYWYRQDPGQGLRLIYYSQIVNDFQKGDIAEGYSVSREKKESFPLTVTSAQKNPTAFYLCASTPGQGSSYGYTFGSGTRLTVV.

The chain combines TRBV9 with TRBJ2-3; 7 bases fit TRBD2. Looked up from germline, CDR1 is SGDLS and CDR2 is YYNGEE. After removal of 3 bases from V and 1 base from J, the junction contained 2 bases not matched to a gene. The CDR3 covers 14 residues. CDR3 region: CASSDAGGTDTQYF. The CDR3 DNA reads TGTGCCAGCAGCGATGCGGGGGGCACAGATACGCAGTATTTT.

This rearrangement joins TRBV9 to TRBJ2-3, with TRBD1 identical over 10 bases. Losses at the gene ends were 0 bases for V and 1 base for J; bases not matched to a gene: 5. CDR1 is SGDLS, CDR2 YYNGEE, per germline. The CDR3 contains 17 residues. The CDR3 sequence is CASSVAGQGTGTDTQYF. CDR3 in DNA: TGTGCCAGCAGCGTAGCGGGACAGGGGACGGGCACAGATACGCAGTATTTT. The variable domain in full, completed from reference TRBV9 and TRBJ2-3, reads DSGVTQTPKHLITATGQRVTLRCSPRSGDLSVYWYQQSLDQGLQFLIQYYNGEERAKGNILERFSAQQFPDLHSELNLSSLELGDSALYFCASSVAGQGTGTDTQYFGPGTRLTVL.

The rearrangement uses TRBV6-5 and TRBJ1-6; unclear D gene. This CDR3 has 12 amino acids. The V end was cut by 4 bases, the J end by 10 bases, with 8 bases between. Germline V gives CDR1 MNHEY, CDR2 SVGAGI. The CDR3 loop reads CASSSPESPLHF. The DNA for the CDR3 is TGTGCCAGCAGTTCCCCAGAATCACCCCTCCACTTT.

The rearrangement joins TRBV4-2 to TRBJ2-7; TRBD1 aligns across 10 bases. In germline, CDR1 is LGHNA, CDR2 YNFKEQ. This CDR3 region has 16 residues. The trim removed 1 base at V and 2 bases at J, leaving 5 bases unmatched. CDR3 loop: CASSQVGTGATYEQYF. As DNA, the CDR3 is TGTGCCAGCAGCCAAGTCGGGACAGGGGCGACCTACGAGCAGTACTTC.

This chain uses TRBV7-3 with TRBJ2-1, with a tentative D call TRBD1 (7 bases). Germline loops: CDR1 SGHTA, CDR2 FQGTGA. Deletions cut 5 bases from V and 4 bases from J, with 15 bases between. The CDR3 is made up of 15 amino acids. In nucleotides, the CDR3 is TGTGCCAGCAGCCCTCAGGGGGGTCGATACAATGAGCAGTTCTTC. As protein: CASSPQGGRYNEQFF.

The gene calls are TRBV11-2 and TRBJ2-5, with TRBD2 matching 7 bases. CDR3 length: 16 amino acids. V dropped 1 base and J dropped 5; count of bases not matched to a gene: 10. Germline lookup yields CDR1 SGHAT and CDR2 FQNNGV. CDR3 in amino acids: CASSLGRGREWETQYF. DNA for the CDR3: TGTGCCAGCAGCTTAGGTCGCGGGAGAGAATGGGAGACCCAGTACTTC.

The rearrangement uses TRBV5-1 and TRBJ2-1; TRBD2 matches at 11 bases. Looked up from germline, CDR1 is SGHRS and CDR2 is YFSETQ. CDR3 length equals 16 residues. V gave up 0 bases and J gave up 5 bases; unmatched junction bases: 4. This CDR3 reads CASSLDASGGNNEQFF. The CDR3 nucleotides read TGCGCCAGCAGCTTGGATGCTAGCGGGGGGAACAATGAGCAGTTCTTC. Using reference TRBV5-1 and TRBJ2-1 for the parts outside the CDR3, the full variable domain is KAGVTQTPRYLIKTRGQQVTLSCSPISGHRSVSWYQQTPGQGLQFLFEYFSETQRNKGNFPGRFSGRQFSNSRSEMNVSTLELGDSALYLCASSLDASGGNNEQFFGPGTRLTVL.

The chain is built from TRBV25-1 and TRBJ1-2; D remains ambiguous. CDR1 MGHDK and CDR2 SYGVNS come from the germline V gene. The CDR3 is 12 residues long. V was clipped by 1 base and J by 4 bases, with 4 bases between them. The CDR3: CASSEFVYGYTF. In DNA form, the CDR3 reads TGTGCCAGCAGTGAATTCGTCTATGGCTACACCTTC.

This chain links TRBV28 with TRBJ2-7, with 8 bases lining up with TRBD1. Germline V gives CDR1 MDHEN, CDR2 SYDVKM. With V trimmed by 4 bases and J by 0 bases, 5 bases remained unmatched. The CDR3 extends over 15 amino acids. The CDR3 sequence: CASSSPGQDSYEQYF. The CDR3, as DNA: TGTGCCAGCAGTTCCCCGGGACAGGACTCCTACGAGCAGTACTTC.

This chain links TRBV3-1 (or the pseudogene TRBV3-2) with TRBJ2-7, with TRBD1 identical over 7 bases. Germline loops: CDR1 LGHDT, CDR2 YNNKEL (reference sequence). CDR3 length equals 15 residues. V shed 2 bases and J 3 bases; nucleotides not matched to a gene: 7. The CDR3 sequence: CASSQHRDRVYEQYF. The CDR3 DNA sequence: TGTGCCAGCAGCCAACACAGGGACAGAGTCTACGAGCAGTACTTC.

The CDR3 here is CASSSWTGNGSPLHF. Here the CDR3 DNA reads TGTGCCAGCAGCTCGTGGACAGGGAATGGGTCACCCCTCCACTTT. The genes are TRBV7-9 and TRBJ1-6, with 8 bases aligning to TRBD1. There are 15 residues in the CDR3. V was clipped by 4 bases and J by 10 bases; unmatched bases: 9. The germline V gene has CDR1 SEHNR and CDR2 FQNEAQ (reference sequence).

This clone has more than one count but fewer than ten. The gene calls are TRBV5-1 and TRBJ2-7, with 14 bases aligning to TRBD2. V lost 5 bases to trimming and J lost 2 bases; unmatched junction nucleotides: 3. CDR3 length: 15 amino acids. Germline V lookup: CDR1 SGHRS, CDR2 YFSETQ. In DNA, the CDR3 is TGCGCCAGCAGTAGACTAGCGGGAGGGGCCTACGAGCAGTACTTC. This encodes CASSRLAGGAYEQYF.

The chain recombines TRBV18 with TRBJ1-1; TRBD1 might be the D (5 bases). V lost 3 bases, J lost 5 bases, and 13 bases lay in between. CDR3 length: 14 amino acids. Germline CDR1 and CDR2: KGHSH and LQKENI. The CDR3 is CASSPLDSRTEAFF. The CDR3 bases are TGTGCCAGCTCACCGCTAGACAGTAGAACTGAAGCTTTCTTT.

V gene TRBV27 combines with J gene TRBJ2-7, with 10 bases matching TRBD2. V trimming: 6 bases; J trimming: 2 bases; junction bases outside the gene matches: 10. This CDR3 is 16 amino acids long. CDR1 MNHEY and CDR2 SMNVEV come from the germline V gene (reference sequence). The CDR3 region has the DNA TGTGCCAGCAGGAAGGTGGCTAGCGGGAGAACCTACGAGCAGTACTTC. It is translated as CASRKVASGRTYEQYF.

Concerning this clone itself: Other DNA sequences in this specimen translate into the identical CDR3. The DNA for the CDR3 is TGTGCCAGCAGCTTGGTGGGGGGGCGCGGCACCGGGGAGCTGTTTTTT. Protein sequence: CASSLVGGRGTGELFF. The V and J genes are TRBV5-4 and TRBJ2-2, with D tentatively TRBD2 (7 bases). Germline-derived CDR1 and CDR2 are SGHNT and YYREEE (reference sequence). The CDR3 length is 16 residues. Trimming stripped 0 bases from V and 4 bases from J, with 13 bases between. Supplemented by reference TRBV5-4 and TRBJ2-2, the full variable domain reads ETGVTQSPTHLIKTRGQQVTLRCSSQSGHNTVSWYQQALGQGPQFIFQYYREEENGRGNFPPRFSGLQFPNYSSELNVNALELDDSALYLCASSLVGGRGTGELFFGEGSRLTVL.

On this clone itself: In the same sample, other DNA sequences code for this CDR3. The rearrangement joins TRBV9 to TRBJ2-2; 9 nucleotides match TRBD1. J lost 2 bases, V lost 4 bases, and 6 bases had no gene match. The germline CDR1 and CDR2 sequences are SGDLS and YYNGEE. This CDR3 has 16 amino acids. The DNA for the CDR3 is TGTGCCAGCAGCCTCCGGGACAGGGCCAACACCGGGGAGCTGTTTTTT. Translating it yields CASSLRDRANTGELFF.

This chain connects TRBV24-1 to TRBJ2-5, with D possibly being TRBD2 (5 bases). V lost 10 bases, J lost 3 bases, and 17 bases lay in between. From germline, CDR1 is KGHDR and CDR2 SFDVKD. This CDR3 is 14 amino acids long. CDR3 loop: CATSQTGEKETQYF. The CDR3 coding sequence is TGTGCCACTTCGCAGACCGGGGAAAAAGAGACCCAGTACTTC.

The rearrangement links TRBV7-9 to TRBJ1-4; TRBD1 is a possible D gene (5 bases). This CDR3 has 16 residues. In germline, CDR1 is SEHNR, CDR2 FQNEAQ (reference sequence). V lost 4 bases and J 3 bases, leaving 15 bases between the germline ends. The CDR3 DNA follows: TGTGCCAGCAGCTCGAGGACGCCGGGGGCTAATGAAAAACTGTTTTTT. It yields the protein CASSSRTPGANEKLFF.